This T cell receptor beta chain was identified during a study of blood T cell repertoires in COVID-19. Authors' data handling: Reference gene primer amplification gave nucleated cell count estimates. The table came from immunoSEQ multiplex PCR; TCRdb's copy has only in-frame clones and leaves some out. V, J and clone size are taken as reported in that table, and D and trimming were inferred from the DNA itself. Among 150,000 to 200,000 clones listed, around 80% were seen once. J gave up 0 bases and V 3 bases, and 6 bases lay outside the gene matches. The CDR3 has 16 amino acids. Germline CDR1 and CDR2: SGHRS and YFSETQ.

J is TRBJ1-3 and V is TRBV5-1, with 7 bases aligning to TRBD1. Sequenced input: PBMCs or T cells enriched from blood (not recorded which). The receptor was derived from an older woman who had recovered from COVID-19. This chain's CDR3 is CASSSGQRSSGNTIYF. The CDR3 coding sequence is TGCGCCAGCAGCTCGGGACAGCGGAGCTCTGGAAACACCATATATTTT.